A selection of T cell receptor beta chains follows, all from one sample in a study of blood T cell dynamics during melanoma immunotherapy. The data were produced by immunoSEQ multiplex PCR, yet TCRdb's version contains in-frame clones alone and is incomplete. This sample has about 4,400 clones, with 90% to 97% found just once. Specimen: effector memory CD8+ T cells from blood, collected from a patient treated with checkpoint blockade. The receptors shown here come from a human donor with melanoma. Each CDR3 is given without its conserved first and last residue. Expanded clones are given a class, and other clones once, few, many or no size at all.

>.|TRBV7-9
ASSLPKGLAGTSYNEQF
>.|TRBV27
ASSLFAGANTEAF
>.|TRBV13
ASSPWTGTYYGYT
>.|TRBV28
ASSLLGVNEQF
>.|TRBV18
ASSPPPQLNTEAF
>.|TRBV19
ASSITLVRGLTDTQY
>.|TRBV27
ASSLSSGLAGSEF
>.|TRBV27
ASSLSTGSGNTIY
>.|TRBV7-9
ASSLVTTPEQF
>.|TRBV21-1
ASSKRRDQETQY
>.|TRBV10-3
AISESLTRAGRLLGYT
>.|TRBV7-8
ASSLAGRTYEQY
>.|TRBV27
ASSLRHPYNEQF
>.|TRBV5-1
ASSSRQGMDGYT
>.|TRBV2
ASSLNSNQPQH
>.|TRBV10-2
ASRQGSDTQY
>.|TRBV4-1
ASSQKTGNYEQY
>.|TRBV7-6
ASSFVPYEQY
>.|TRBV2
ASSGIGRSDTQY
>once|TRBV4-2
ASSQILGLAENTGELF
>.|TRBV18
ASSGSYEQY
>.|TRBV13
ASSLVGGEQY
>.|TRBV11-2
ASSPDGGGSNQPQH
>.|TRBV29-1
SVLDSRFYEQY
>.|TRBV11-1
ASPGAGIYNEQF
>.|TRBV6-1
ASSETVGDTYYGYT
>.|TRBV5-1
ASSMDGTYEQY
>.|TRBV14
ASSQETDRDRDDHEQY
>once|TRBV7-8
ASSLAGLGEAGDTQY
>.|TRBV19
ASSMIFGTYEQY
>.|TRBV9
ASRSGGQRTQY